This T cell receptor (beta chain) was retrieved from a study of cytomegalovirus exposure and HLA in healthy donors. Study results and caveats: Later analysis identified a missense DCLRE1C variant that was linked to TCR beta V- and J-gene trimming. Within the data, a cluster of highly shared sequence variants was likely a sequencing artifact.

After removal of 3 bases from V and 6 bases from J, the junction contained 7 bases not matched to a gene. Germline assignment: CDR1 KGHSH and CDR2 LQKENI. The CDR3 sequence is 14 residues long. The sample holds one count of this clone. Its antigen is as yet unknown. The PCR ran on 60 Vbeta and 13 Jbeta primers. The repertoire was sequenced with immunoSEQ multiplex PCR; TCRdb's copy has only in-frame clones and lacks some. This sample carries some 130,000 clones, 80% of them seen once, and the ten largest clones take 1%. The source is a middle-aged man in good health and CMV-seronegative. The rearrangement links TRBV18 to TRBJ1-1; 7 bases are a match to TRBD1. Material: PBMCs. The CDR3, as DNA: TGTGCCAGCTCACCTTTCCGGGACAGCCCTGAAGCTTTCTTT. Translating gives CASSPFRDSPEAFF. Filled out from reference TRBV18 and TRBJ1-1, the complete variable domain reads NAGVMQNPRHLVRRRGQEARLRCSPMKGHSHVYWYRQLPEEGLKFMVYLQKENIIDESGMPKERFSAEFPKEGPSILRIQQVVRGDSAAYFCASSPFRDSPEAFFGQGTRLTVV.